The clone carrying this T cell receptor (beta chain) showed up just once. Germline V gene lookup returns CDR1 KGHDR and CDR2 SFDVKD. The CDR3 extends over 18 amino acids. V lost 3 bases, J lost 8 bases, and 18 bases stayed unmatched. In contrast to the negatively isolated CD8+ and CD4+ T cells, TEMRA cells were FACS-enriched. The data belong to a study of CD8 T cells in Susac syndrome. The RNA, about 0.45 to 1 ug, was put through reverse transcription using random hexamers. One entry per CDR3 protein results from TCRdb running MiXCR on the immunoSEQ multiplex PCR reads. Of a few hundred thousand distinct CDR3 sequences listed, roughly 94% are singletons.

Input material: CD4+ T cells from PBMCs. The chain combines TRBV24-1 with TRBJ2-1; 7 nucleotides agree with TRBD1. This TCR came from a human donor with multiple sclerosis. The CDR3: CATSDQIEPGQPDHEQFF. The CDR3, as DNA: TGTGCCACCAGTGATCAAATAGAACCGGGACAGCCCGACCATGAGCAGTTCTTC.